This TCR beta chain was identified during a study of early stage breast cancer tumors. Study-level background: Of around 16 invasive breast tumors, more than nine were hormone receptor-positive, HER2-negative. Under 10 ER+/PR+/HER2- tumors were invasive ductal; a few were invasive lobular.

V was trimmed by 4 bases and J by 7 bases, leaving 17 bases between them. The V gene's germline CDR1 is SGHTA and CDR2 FQGNSA. This CDR3 has 14 amino acids. Turning to this clone: Its antigen is undetermined.

Findings and caveats of the study: Comparing each tissue with blood distinguished tumor from normal in 14 of 16 patients. Chain pairing and CD4, CD8 or FOXP3 expression were not captured.

Measured with immunoSEQ multiplex PCR; TCRdb has only the in-frame clones, and not every one. This table holds over 25,000 clones, 50% to 75% found once. Sequencing was done on a sample of breast tumor tissue. J is TRBJ2-7 and V is TRBV7-2, with a possible D match to TRBD2 (7 bases). The TCR was taken from a person aged 45-60 years with breast cancer. The CDR3 sequence is CASSSLGGAGEQYF. As DNA, the CDR3 is TGTGCCAGCAGCTCCCTGGGGGGGGCTGGTGAGCAGTACTTC.